Each of the 26 T cell receptor beta chains below was sequenced from the same sample in a study of post-analysis software for immune sequencing data. General study findings and limits: Patients used several TRBV segments, including TRBV5-6, TRBV5-1 and TRBV20-1, more often than controls.

TCR beta libraries were prepared from cDNA with unique molecular identifiers. TCRdb independently ran MiXCR on the PCR reads; one entry per CDR3 protein. The sample records hundreds of thousands of distinct CDR3 sequences, 25% to 30% being singletons. Their specific antigens are unknown. Sequenced input: blood. Source of these receptors: a girl aged 5 to 17 with multiple sclerosis.

The chain joins TRBV18 to TRBJ1-2, with 7 bases that match TRBD1. Germline V gene sequence: CDR1 KGHSH, CDR2 LQKENI. The junction had 11 bases not matched to a gene; V was cut back by 4 bases and J by 6 bases. This CDR3 has 15 residues. CDR3 residues: CASSHDRVRADGYTF. Here the CDR3 DNA reads TGTGCCAGCTCACACGACAGGGTTCGGGCCGATGGCTACACCTTC.

The chain combines TRBV12-3 or TRBV12-4 with TRBJ2-4; 8 nucleotides agree with TRBD2. This CDR3 contains 13 residues. The V gene end was trimmed by 6 bases and the J gene end by 7 bases; junction bases not matched to a gene: 5. For the CDR3, the DNA is TGTGCCAGCAGAGGACTAGCCGGGAACATTCAGTACTTC. Its translation is CASRGLAGNIQYF.

In nucleotides, the CDR3 is TGTGCCAGCAGGTATACAGGGAGCGCCAAAAACATTCAGTACTTC. Translating it yields CASRYTGSAKNIQYF. The rearrangement links TRBV28 to TRBJ2-4, with a weak D call TRBD1 (6 bases). From germline, CDR1 is MDHEN and CDR2 SYDVKM. The CDR3 runs 15 residues. V was pared by 6 bases and J by 1 base, with 13 bases between.

J is TRBJ1-4 and V is TRBV28; no clear D. Trimming took off 4 bases at V and 3 bases at J, with 15 bases between the two ends. Germline V lookup: CDR1 MDHEN, CDR2 SYDVKM. The CDR3 loop spans 16 amino acids. The CDR3 loop reads CASSSLRTYANEKLFF. The CDR3 DNA reads as TGTGCCAGCAGTTCCTTGAGGACCTATGCTAATGAAAAACTGTTTTTT. The whole variable domain, remainder taken from reference TRBV28 and TRBJ1-4, is DVKVTQSSRYLVKRTGEKVFLECVQDMDHENMFWYRQDPGLGLRLIYFSYDVKMKEKGDIPEGYSVSREKKERFSLILESASTNQTSMYLCASSSLRTYANEKLFFGSGTQLSVL.

The rearrangement links TRBV12-3 or TRBV12-4 to TRBJ1-4, with D perhaps TRBD1 (5 bases). This CDR3 comprises 15 residues. Between the trimmed V and J ends, which lost 6 bases and 5 bases, there was a span of 16 bases. The CDR3 nucleotides are TGTGCCAGCAGACCGGCAGGGATACACAATGAAAAACTGTTTTTT. Translated: CASRPAGIHNEKLFF.

The chain recombines TRBV9 with TRBJ1-5, with 8 bases fitting TRBD1. V was pared by 4 bases and J by 6 bases, with 3 bases of the junction left unmatched. Germline CDR1 reads SGDLS; CDR2 reads YYNGEE. This CDR3 region has 13 residues. CDR3 sequence: CASSIQGGQPQHF. In nucleotides, the CDR3 is TGTGCCAGCAGCATACAGGGGGGTCAGCCCCAGCATTTT.

This clonotype was seen more than once but under ten times. The V and J genes are TRBV7-2 and TRBJ1-4; D gene uncertain. This CDR3 comprises 14 residues. V was shortened by 3 bases and J by 7 bases, with 12 bases between the two germline ends. CDR1 and CDR2 (germline): SGHTA, FQGNSA. CDR3 coding DNA: TGTGCCAGCAGCTTGATCTGGTCAGGTGAAAAACTGTTTTTT. It yields the protein CASSLIWSGEKLFF.

This clonotype was seen a handful of times. The rearrangement uses TRBV12-3 or TRBV12-4 and TRBJ2-3; perhaps TRBD2 as D (5 bases). The length of the CDR3 is 13 residues. V lost 6 bases to trimming and J lost 1 base, with 8 bases between them. This chain's CDR3 is CASRLVGTDTQYF. CDR3 bases: TGTGCCAGCAGACTAGTTGGCACAGATACGCAGTATTTT.

The V call is TRBV20-1, the J call TRBJ2-7; D possibly corresponds to TRBD2 (5 bases). V was shortened by 0 bases and J by 2 bases, with 17 bases between the two germline ends. The CDR3 covers 16 residues. Germline V gene data show CDR1 as DFQATT and CDR2 as SNEGSKA (reference sequence). CDR3: CSARDLMRANAYEQYF. DNA for the CDR3: TGCAGTGCTAGAGATCTGATGAGGGCTAATGCCTACGAGCAGTACTTC.

V usage is TRBV20-1 and J usage is TRBJ2-7; D is possibly TRBD1 (6 bases). The CDR3 consists of 11 residues. V was cut by 0 bases and J by 9 bases, with 9 bases left in between. CDR1 DFQATT and CDR2 SNEGSKA come from the germline V gene (reference sequence). In DNA form, the CDR3 reads TGCAGTGCTAGAGACGGACAGCGGCAGTACTTC. It specifies CSARDGQRQYF.

V gene TRBV4-2 combines with J gene TRBJ2-4; the D gene is possibly TRBD1 (5 bases). Germline loops: CDR1 LGHNA, CDR2 YNFKEQ. Deletions cut 4 bases from V and 0 bases from J, with 13 bases between. The CDR3 spans 16 residues. The CDR3 reads CASSPRQHLAKNIQYF. Here the CDR3 DNA reads TGTGCCAGCAGCCCACGACAGCACCTAGCCAAAAACATTCAGTACTTC.

V gene TRBV4-1 combines with J gene TRBJ1-1, with 8 nucleotides matching TRBD1. With V trimmed by 4 bases and J by 3 bases, 4 bases remained unmatched. Per the germline V gene, CDR1 is MGHRA and CDR2 is YSYEKL. This CDR3 region has 14 residues. The CDR3 reads CASSPRQGHTEAFF. CDR3 sequence (DNA): TGCGCCAGCAGCCCCCGACAGGGGCACACTGAAGCTTTCTTT.

This clonotype was observed many times. The V call is TRBV6-1, the J call TRBJ2-6; 8 bases are shared with TRBD1. V was pared by 6 bases and J by 2 bases, with 12 bases of the junction left unmatched. Germline CDR1 MNHNS, CDR2 SASEGT. The CDR3 has 18 residues. This CDR3 reads CASSPQRGQETGANVLTF. The CDR3 DNA is TGTGCCAGCAGCCCTCAAAGGGGACAGGAAACTGGGGCCAACGTCCTGACTTTC.

This clonotype occurred once. The chain combines TRBV29-1 with TRBJ1-3; D call uncertain. CDR3 length equals 13 residues. Germline CDR1 is SQVTM and CDR2 is ANQGSEA. With 3 bases removed from V and 4 bases from J, the gap between germline ends came to 10 bases. CDR3 residues: CSVEGGSGNTIYF. CDR3 bases: TGCAGCGTTGAGGGAGGGAGCGGAAACACCATATATTTT.

In its sample, this clonotype was seen many times. The chain employs TRBV20-1 and TRBJ2-1, with D uncertain. CDR1 DFQATT and CDR2 SNEGSKA come from the germline V gene (reference sequence). This CDR3 contains 12 residues. V lost 3 bases and J 5 bases, leaving 8 bases between the germline ends. CDR3 nucleotides: TGCAGTGCTAGGCGCCAGAACAATGAGCAGTTCTTC. Translating it yields CSARRQNNEQFF.

Comments on this clonotype: A much bigger clone sits one base away, suggesting this may be a read error. This chain links TRBV6-2 or TRBV6-3 with TRBJ1-1; no reliable D call. Germline CDR1 and CDR2: MNHEY and SVGEGT. This CDR3 is 12 amino acids long. The V end lost 4 bases, the J end lost 1 base, and 4 bases lay between the germline ends. The CDR3 reads CASSFTNTEAFF. The CDR3 coding sequence is TGTGCCAGCAGTTTCACGAACACTGAAGCTTTCTTT.

A word on this clonotype: One junction end disagrees with the germline gene, perhaps due to a read error. The chain uses TRBV27 and TRBJ2-1; 8 bases map to TRBD1. CDR3 length equals 15 residues. Germline CDR1 and CDR2: MNHEY and SMNVEV (reference sequence). CDR3 amino acids: CAGSWTGSSYNEQFF. The DNA of the CDR3 is TGTGCCGGCAGTTGGACAGGGAGCTCCTACAATGAGCAGTTCTTC.

This clonotype was recorded at least ten times. The V call is TRBV15, the J call TRBJ2-3; 8 nucleotides align to TRBD2. Germline V gene sequence: CDR1 LNHNV, CDR2 YYDKDF (reference sequence). The CDR3 totals 14 residues. V shed 1 base and J 6 bases; nucleotides not matched to a gene: 3. CDR3 region: CATSRGQRGDTQYF. The CDR3 DNA reads as TGTGCCACCAGCAGAGGACAGCGGGGGGATACGCAGTATTTT.

The chain carries TRBV6-2 or TRBV6-3 and TRBJ2-2; unclear D gene. V shed 4 bases and J shed 3 bases, with 9 bases lying between them. The length of the CDR3 is 14 residues. Germline values: CDR1 MNHEY, CDR2 SVGEGT. The CDR3 region is CASSWVSDTGELFF. The CDR3 DNA is TGTGCCAGCAGTTGGGTCAGCGACACCGGGGAGCTGTTTTTT.

About this clonotype itself: The junction departs from the called germline gene at one end, perhaps through a read error. This chain links TRBV28 with TRBJ2-1; 8 nucleotides match TRBD2. The CDR3 totals 19 residues. CDR1 and CDR2 (germline): MDHEN, SYDVKM. The CDR3 reads CASSSYTARVAGGYNKQFF. The CDR3 DNA follows: TGTGCCAGCAGTTCATATACGGCCAGGGTTGCGGGGGGTTACAATAAGCAGTTCTTC.

In this sample, this clonotype turned up a few times. CDR3 nucleotides: TGCGCCAGCAGCTTGGACAGGGTAAACACTGAAGCTTTCTTT. Its protein is CASSLDRVNTEAFF. The chain recombines TRBV5-1 with TRBJ1-1, with TRBD1 as a possible D gene (6 bases). Looked up from germline, CDR1 is SGHRS and CDR2 is YFSETQ. The germline V and J ends were trimmed by 0 bases and 2 bases, with 8 bases remaining between them. The CDR3 contains 14 residues.

The chain joins TRBV6-1 to TRBJ1-2, with D hard to call. This CDR3 spans 10 amino acids. CDR1 is MNHNS, CDR2 SASEGT, per germline. The CDR3 DNA is TGTGCAAGCGGACGTCTTGGCTACACCTTC. Translation: CASGRLGYTF.

This clonotype was detected only a few times. CDR3 region: CASRAGRDEQFF. CDR3 DNA sequence: TGTGCCAGCAGAGCTGGACGAGATGAGCAGTTCTTC. The V call is TRBV12-3 or TRBV12-4, the J call TRBJ2-1; D remains ambiguous. Trimming stripped 6 bases from V and 8 bases from J, with 11 bases between. This CDR3 has 12 residues.

The chain links TRBV6-5 to TRBJ1-1; 7 nucleotides line up with TRBD1. V lost 6 bases and J lost 0; bases outside the gene matches: 7. Germline V CDR1 and CDR2: MNHEY, SVGAGI. This CDR3 has 15 amino acids. The CDR3 DNA is TGTGCCAGCAGACCAGGGGGGAGCTTGAACACTGAAGCTTTCTTT. Protein: CASRPGGSLNTEAFF.

The V call is TRBV7-9, the J call TRBJ1-2, with no clear D. This CDR3 comprises 15 residues. Per germline, CDR1 SEHNR and CDR2 FQNEAQ (reference sequence). V lost 4 bases and J 1 base, leaving 13 bases between the germline ends. The CDR3 here is CASSSTSLVNYGYTF. The DNA for the CDR3 is TGTGCCAGCAGCTCCACATCCCTCGTTAACTATGGCTACACCTTC.

This clonotype showed up just a few times. The chain employs TRBV7-2 and TRBJ2-7; TRBD2 agrees at 9 bases. Per germline, CDR1 SGHTA and CDR2 FQGNSA. Trimming took 5 bases from V and 2 from J; bases not matched to a gene: 7. This CDR3 region has 15 residues. As DNA, the CDR3 is TGTGCCAGCAGCCTGGGACTAGCCTCTGCCTACGAGCAGTACTTC. Protein: CASSLGLASAYEQYF.